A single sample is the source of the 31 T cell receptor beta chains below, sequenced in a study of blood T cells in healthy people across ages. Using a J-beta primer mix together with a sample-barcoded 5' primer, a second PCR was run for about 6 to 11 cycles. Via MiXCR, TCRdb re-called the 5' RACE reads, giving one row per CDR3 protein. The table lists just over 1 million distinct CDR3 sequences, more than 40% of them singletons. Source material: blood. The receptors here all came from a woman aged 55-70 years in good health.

In DNA form, the CDR3 reads TGTGCCTCCGGACCGGGACTAGCGGGAGATGAGCAGTACTTC. It translates to CASGPGLAGDEQYF. This chain connects TRBV10-3 to TRBJ2-1, with TRBD2 matching over 14 bases. The end of the DNA aligns better with TRBJ2-7, so the J call may be wrong. CDR1 and CDR2 (germline): ENHRY, SYGVKD. The CDR3 spans 14 residues.

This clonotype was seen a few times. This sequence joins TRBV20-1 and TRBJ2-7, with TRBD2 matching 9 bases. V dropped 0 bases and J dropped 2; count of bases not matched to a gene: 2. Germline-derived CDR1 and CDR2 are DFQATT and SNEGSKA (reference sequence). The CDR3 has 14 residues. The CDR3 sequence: CSARESGRTYEQYF. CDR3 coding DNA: TGCAGTGCTAGAGAAAGCGGGAGGACCTACGAGCAGTACTTC.

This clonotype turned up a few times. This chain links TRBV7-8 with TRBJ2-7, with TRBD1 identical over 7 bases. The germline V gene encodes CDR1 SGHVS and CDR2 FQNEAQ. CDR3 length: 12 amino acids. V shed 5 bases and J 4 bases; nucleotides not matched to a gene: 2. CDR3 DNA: TGTGCCAGCAGCGGGACAGAGTACGAGCAGTACTTC. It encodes CASSGTEYEQYF.

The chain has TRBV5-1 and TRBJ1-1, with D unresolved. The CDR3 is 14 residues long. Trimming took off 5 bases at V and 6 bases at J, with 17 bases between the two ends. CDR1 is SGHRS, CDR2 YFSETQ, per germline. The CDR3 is CASSTSFSGSEAFF. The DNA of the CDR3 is TGCGCCAGCAGTACGTCATTTTCGGGGTCTGAAGCTTTCTTT. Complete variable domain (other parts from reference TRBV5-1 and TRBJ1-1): KAGVTQTPRYLIKTRGQQVTLSCSPISGHRSVSWYQQTPGQGLQFLFEYFSETQRNKGNFPGRFSGRQFSNSRSEMNVSTLELGDSALYLCASSTSFSGSEAFFGQGTRLTVV.

In DNA form, the CDR3 reads TGTGCCAGCACCACCCCGGTAGCCCAGCAGTTCTTC. This encodes CASTTPVAQQFF. The rearrangement uses TRBV28 and TRBJ2-1; D not resolved. The ends were cut back, 7 bases at V and 11 bases at J, with 15 bases in the middle. Germline CDR1 MDHEN, CDR2 SYDVKM. There are 12 residues in the CDR3.

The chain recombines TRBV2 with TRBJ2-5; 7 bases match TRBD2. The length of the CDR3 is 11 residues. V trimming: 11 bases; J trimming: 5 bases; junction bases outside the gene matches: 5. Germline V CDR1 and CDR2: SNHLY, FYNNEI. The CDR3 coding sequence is TGTGCCGGCGGGGGTGACGAGACCCAGTACTTC. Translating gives CAGGGDETQYF. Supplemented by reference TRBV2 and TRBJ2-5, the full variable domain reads EPEVTQTPSHQVTQMGQEVILRCVPISNHLYFYWYRQILGQKVEFLVSFYNNEISEKSEIFDDQFSVERPDGSNFTLKIRSTKLEDSAMYFCAGGGDETQYFGPGTRLLVL.

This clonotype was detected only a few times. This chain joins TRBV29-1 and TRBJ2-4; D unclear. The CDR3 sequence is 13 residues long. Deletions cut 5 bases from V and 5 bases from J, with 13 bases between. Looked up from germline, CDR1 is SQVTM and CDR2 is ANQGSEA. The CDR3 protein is CSVMAPLQNIQYF. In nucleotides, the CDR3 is TGCAGCGTTATGGCCCCTTTACAAAACATTCAGTACTTC.

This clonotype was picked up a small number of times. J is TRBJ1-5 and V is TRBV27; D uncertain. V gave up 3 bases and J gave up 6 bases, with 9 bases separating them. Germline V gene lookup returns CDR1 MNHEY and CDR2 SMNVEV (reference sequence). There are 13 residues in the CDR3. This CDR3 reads CASSFTGSQPQHF. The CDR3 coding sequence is TGTGCCAGCAGTTTTACGGGCAGTCAGCCCCAGCATTTT.

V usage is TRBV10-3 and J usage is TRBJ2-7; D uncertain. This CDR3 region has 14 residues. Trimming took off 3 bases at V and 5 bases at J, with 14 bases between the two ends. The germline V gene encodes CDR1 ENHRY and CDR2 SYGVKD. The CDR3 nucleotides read TGTGCCATCAGTGAAGAGCTCGGGCGCCACGAGCAGTACTTC. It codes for CAISEELGRHEQYF.

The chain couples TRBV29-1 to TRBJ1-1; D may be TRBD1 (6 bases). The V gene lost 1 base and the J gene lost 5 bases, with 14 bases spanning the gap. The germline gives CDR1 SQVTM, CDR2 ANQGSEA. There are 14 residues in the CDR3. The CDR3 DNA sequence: TGCAGCGTTGAAGTAGCAGGGGAAATTACTGAAGCTTTCTTT. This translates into CSVEVAGEITEAFF. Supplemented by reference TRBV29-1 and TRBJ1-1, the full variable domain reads SAVISQKPSRDICQRGTSLTIQCQVDSQVTMMFWYRQQPGQSLTLIATANQGSEATYESGFVIDKFPISRPNLTFSTLTVSNMSPEDSSIYLCSVEVAGEITEAFFGQGTRLTVV.

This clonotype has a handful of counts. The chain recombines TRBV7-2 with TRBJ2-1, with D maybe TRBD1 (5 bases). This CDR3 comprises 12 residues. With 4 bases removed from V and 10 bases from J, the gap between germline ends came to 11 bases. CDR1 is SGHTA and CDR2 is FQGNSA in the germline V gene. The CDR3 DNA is TGTGCCAGCAGCTATAGCAAGGGGGAGCAGTTCTTC. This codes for CASSYSKGEQFF.

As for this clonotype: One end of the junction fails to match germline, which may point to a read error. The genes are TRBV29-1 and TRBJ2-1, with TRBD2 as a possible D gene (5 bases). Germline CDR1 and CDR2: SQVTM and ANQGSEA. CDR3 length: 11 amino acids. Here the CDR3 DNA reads TGCAGCTTAACGCGAGGGAATGGGCAGTTCTTC. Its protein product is CSLTRGNGQFF.

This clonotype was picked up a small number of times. Written as DNA, the CDR3 is TGCAGTGCTAGAGAAAGGGCCAACGGACCTGAGCAGTACTTC. It yields the protein CSARERANGPEQYF. The V and J genes are TRBV20-1 and TRBJ2-7; D unresolved. The CDR3 loop spans 14 amino acids. Germline values: CDR1 DFQATT, CDR2 SNEGSKA (reference sequence). The V end lost 0 bases, the J end lost 7 bases, and 16 bases lay between the germline ends.

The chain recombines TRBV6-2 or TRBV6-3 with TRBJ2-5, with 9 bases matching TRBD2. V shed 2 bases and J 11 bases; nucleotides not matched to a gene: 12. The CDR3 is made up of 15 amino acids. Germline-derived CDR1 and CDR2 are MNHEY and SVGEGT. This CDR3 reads CASSYPLAGAGEQYF. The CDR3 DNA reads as TGTGCCAGCAGTTACCCGTTAGCGGGAGCTGGGGAGCAGTACTTC.

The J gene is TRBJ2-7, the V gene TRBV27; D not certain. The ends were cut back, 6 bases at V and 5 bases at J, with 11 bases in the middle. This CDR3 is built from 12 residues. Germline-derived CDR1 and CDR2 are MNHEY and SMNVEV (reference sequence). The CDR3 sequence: CASRGYGNEQYF. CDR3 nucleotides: TGTGCCAGCAGGGGGTACGGTAACGAGCAGTACTTC.

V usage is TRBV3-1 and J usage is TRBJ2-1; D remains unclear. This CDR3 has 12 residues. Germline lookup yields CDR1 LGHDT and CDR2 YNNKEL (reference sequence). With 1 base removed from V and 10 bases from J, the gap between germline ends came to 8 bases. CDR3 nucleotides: TGTGCCAGCAGCCAAGGCTTCGGCGAGCAGTTCTTC. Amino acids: CASSQGFGEQFF.

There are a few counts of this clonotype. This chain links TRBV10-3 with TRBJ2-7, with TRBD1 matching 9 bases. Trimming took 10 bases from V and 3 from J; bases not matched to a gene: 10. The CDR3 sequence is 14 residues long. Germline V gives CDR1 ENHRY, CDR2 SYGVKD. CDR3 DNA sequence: TGTGCCACGGCCTCTGGACAGGGGTTCTACGAGCAGTACTTC. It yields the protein CATASGQGFYEQYF.

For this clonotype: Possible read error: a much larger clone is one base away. The CDR3 DNA follows: TGTGCCAACACCCTGGGACAGGGGGTCCGGAATGAGCAGTACTTC. It encodes CANTLGQGVRNEQYF. V is TRBV6-5 and J is TRBJ2-5; 11 nucleotides align to TRBD1. Germline CDR1 reads MNHEY; CDR2 reads SVGAGI. J lost 11 bases, V lost 10 bases, and 18 bases had no gene match. This CDR3 has 15 amino acids.

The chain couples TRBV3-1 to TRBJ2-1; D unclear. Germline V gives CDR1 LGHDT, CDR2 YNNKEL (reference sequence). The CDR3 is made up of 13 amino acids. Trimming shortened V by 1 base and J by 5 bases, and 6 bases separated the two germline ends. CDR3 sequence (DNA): TGTGCCAGCAGCCAAGCGGGTGACAATGAGCAGTTCTTC. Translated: CASSQAGDNEQFF.

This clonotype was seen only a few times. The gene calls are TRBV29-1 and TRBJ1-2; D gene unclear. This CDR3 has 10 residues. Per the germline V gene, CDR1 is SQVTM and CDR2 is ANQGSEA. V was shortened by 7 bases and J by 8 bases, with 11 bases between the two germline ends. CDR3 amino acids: CSAFAEGYTF. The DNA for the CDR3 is TGCAGCGCTTTCGCAGAAGGCTACACCTTC.

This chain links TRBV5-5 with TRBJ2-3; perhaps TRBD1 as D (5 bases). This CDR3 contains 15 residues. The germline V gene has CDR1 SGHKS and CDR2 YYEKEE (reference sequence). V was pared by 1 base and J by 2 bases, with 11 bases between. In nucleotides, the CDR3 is TGTGCCAGCAGCTTGTTTGGACATCCCACAGATACGCAGTATTTT. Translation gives CASSLFGHPTDTQYF.

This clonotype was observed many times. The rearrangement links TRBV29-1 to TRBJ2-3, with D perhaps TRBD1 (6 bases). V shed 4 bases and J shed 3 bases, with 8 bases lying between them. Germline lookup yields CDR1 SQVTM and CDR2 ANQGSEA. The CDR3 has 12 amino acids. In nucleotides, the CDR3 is TGCAGCGTTGTTAGGGGGACAGATACGCAGTATTTT. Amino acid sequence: CSVVRGTDTQYF.

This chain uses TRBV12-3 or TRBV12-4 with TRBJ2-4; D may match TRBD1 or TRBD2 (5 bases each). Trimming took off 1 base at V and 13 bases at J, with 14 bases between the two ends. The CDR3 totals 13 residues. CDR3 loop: CASSLGGTSQQYF. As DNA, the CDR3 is TGTGCCAGCAGTTTAGGGGGGACGTCCCAGCAGTACTTC.

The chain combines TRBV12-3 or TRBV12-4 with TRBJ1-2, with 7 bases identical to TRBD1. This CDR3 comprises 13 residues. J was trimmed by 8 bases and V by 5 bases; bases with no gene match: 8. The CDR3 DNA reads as TGTGCCAGCAGTCCACAGGGGTTGAGGGGCTACACCTTC. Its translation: CASSPQGLRGYTF.

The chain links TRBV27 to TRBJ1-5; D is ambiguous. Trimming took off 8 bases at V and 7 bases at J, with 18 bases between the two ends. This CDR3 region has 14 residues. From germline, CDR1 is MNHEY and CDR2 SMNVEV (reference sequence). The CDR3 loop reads CASAFRGLDQPQHF. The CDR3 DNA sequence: TGTGCCAGCGCCTTTCGGGGTTTGGACCAGCCCCAGCATTTT.

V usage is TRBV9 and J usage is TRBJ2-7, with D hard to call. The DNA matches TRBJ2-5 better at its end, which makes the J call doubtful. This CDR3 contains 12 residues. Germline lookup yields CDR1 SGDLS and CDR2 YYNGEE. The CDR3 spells CASSVESETQYF. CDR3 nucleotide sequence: TGTGCCAGCAGCGTAGAATCAGAGACCCAGTACTTC.

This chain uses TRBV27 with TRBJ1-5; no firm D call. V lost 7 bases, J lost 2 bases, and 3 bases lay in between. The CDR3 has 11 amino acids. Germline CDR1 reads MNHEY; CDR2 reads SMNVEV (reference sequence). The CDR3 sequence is CASTCNQPQHF. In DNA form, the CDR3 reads TGTGCCAGCACCTGCAATCAGCCCCAGCATTTT.

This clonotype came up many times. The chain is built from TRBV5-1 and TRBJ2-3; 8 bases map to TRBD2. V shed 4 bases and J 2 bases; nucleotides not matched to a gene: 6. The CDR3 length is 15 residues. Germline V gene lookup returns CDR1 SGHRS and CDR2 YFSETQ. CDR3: CASSTGLAPTDTQYF. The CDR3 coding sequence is TGCGCCAGCAGCACAGGACTAGCTCCCACAGATACGCAGTATTTT.

This CDR3 reads CASTRQGNTGELFF. The CDR3 bases are TGCGCCAGCACTCGACAGGGGAACACCGGGGAGCTGTTTTTT. The chain uses TRBV5-1 and TRBJ2-2; 7 bases match TRBD1. The V gene's germline CDR1 is SGHRS and CDR2 YFSETQ. Trimming removed 6 bases from V and 1 base from J; junction bases left unmatched: 3. CDR3 length: 14 residues.

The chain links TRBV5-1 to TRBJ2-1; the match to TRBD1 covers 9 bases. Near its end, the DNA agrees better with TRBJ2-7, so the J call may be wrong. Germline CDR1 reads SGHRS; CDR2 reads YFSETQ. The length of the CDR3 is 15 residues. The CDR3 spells CASSPTGQGYNEQYF. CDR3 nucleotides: TGCGCCAGCAGCCCGACAGGACAGGGGTACAATGAGCAGTACTTC.

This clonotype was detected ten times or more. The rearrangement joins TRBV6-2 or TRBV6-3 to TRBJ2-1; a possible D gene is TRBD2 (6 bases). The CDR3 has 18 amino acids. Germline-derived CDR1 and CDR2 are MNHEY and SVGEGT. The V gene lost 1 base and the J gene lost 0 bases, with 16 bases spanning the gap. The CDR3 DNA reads TGTGCCAGCAGTTACTTACCCGCCCCGACTAGCTCCTACAATGAGCAGTTCTTC. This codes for CASSYLPAPTSSYNEQFF.